This T cell receptor beta chain came from a study of vaccination effects on CD4 cells after COVID-19. Turning to the study itself: Median timing of post-vaccine samples was 72 days after the second dose.

Study-level points and caveats: Researchers reported few convalescent patients and no early post-infection timepoints in the study.

Trimming pared 0 bases from V and 4 bases from J, leaving 3 bases between. This CDR3 contains 12 residues. Germline V gene data show CDR1 as MNHEY and CDR2 as SVGEGT. This clone was observed a handful of times. Its antigen is as yet unknown. Using viral peptide pools, the ViraFEST assay grew out antigen-specific CD4+ T cells prior to sequencing. Subsequent to 10 days of culture, CD4+ T cells were isolated. The participants, recipients of two vaccine doses, got either BNT162b2 or mRNA-1273. People in the vaccine group had not been infected with SARS-CoV-2 before, and their nucleocapsid antibodies were negative. On both days 3 and 7, half of the culture medium was replaced with IL-2 medium. The data were produced by immunoSEQ multiplex PCR, yet TCRdb's version contains in-frame clones alone and is incomplete. The table includes some 25,000 clones, 60% to 85% detected once.

The starting material was CD4+ T cells from PBMCs cultured with HCoV-NL63 spike peptides, obtained after COVID-19 vaccination. This sequence originates from a human donor who received a COVID-19 vaccine. The chain has TRBV6-2 or TRBV6-3 and TRBJ2-5; unclear D gene. The CDR3 here is CASSYSTETQYF. The CDR3 bases are TGTGCCAGCAGTTACTCGACAGAGACCCAGTACTTC.